This T cell receptor (beta chain) was captured by sequencing in a study of T cells in Graves' hyperthyroidism and ophthalmopathy. V shed 5 bases and J shed 4 bases, with 9 bases lying between them. The CDR3 loop spans 12 amino acids. Germline CDR1 and CDR2: SEHNR and FQNEAQ (reference sequence). Amplification of TCR beta CDR3 regions was performed using RNA transcripts as template. RT-PCR in the first round (using the HTBI primer set) targeted the TCR CDR3. One entry per CDR3 protein results from TCRdb running MiXCR on the multiplex PCR reads. The sample includes roughly 570,000 distinct CDR3 sequences, roughly 50% of them seen just once. This clonotype came up many times.

The sequence was collected from an adult woman with Graves' disease, either hyperthyroidism or ophthalmopathy (not recorded which). The sample taken for sequencing was peripheral blood or thyroid tissue (not recorded which). The chain couples TRBV7-9 to TRBJ2-7; D remains unclear. For the CDR3, the DNA is TGTGCCAGCAGCCACGTCGGGTACGAGCAGTACTTC. Its translation: CASSHVGYEQYF.